This is a list of T cell receptor beta chains from one sample in a study of shared clonotypes between healthy human individuals. Data came from immunoSEQ multiplex PCR; TCRdb stores just in-frame clones and leaves some out. Among around 620,000 clones listed, approximately 95% were seen once. Sequenced: naive CD8+ T cells sorted from blood. Receptor source: a woman between 25 and 40 years old in good health. CDR3s include the opening cysteine and the closing phenylalanine or tryptophan. A D gene is named only where the DNA matches it firmly. Clone size is not always given. Where it is, it says once, few, many or a class for expanded clones.

D | J | V | size | DNA | CDR3
- | TRBJ2-1 | TRBV5-6 | - | TGTGCCAGCAGCTCCGGACTCCACTCCTACAATGAGCAGTTCTTC | CASSSGLHSYNEQFF
- | TRBJ1-1 | TRBV7-9 | - | TGTGCCAGCAGCTTAGGGGCGGTGGGGGCGTTGGAAGCTTTCTTT | CASSLGAVGALEAFF
- | TRBJ1-2 | TRBV28 | - | TGTGCCAGCAGTTTTTCGCCGAGGGAGGGCTACACCTTC | CASSFSPREGYTF
- | TRBJ1-1 | TRBV27 | - | TGTGCCAGCAGTTTAGCAGGTAACACTGAAGCTTTCTTT | CASSLAGNTEAFF
- | TRBJ2-7 | TRBV6-1 | few | TGTGCCAGCATATACGAGCAGTACTTC | CASIYEQYF
TRBD2 | TRBJ2-3 | TRBV16 | - | TGTGCCAGCAGCCACAGCGGGAGTGGGTCAGATACGCAGTATTTT | CASSHSGSGSDTQYF
- | TRBJ2-5 | TRBV18 | - | TGTGCCAGCTCACCAATGACAGAAGGGGAGACCCAGTACTTC | CASSPMTEGETQYF
- | TRBJ2-7 | TRBV28 | - | TGTGCCAGTCGAACCACTCGAGGATACGAGCAGTACTTC | CASRTTRGYEQYF
- | TRBJ1-1 | TRBV5-6 | - | TGTGCCAGCAACCTCCCGGGGGCCACTGAAGCTTTCTTT | CASNLPGATEAFF
TRBD1 | TRBJ2-7 | TRBV5-4 | - | TGTGCCAGCAGCTACGGGGACAGGGCTTCCTACGAGCAGTACTTC | CASSYGDRASYEQYF
- | TRBJ2-7 | TRBV28 | - | TGTGCCAGCAGTTTCACCGCCTCCTACGAGCAGTACTTC | CASSFTASYEQYF
- | TRBJ2-5 | TRBV28 | - | TGTGCCAGCAGTGGAACAGCCAGGGAGACCCAGTACTTC | CASSGTARETQYF
- | TRBJ2-1 | TRBV9 | - | TGTGCCAGCAGCGTAGTAGATGATGAGCAGTTCTTC | CASSVVDDEQFF
TRBD2 | TRBJ2-7 | TRBV27 | - | TGTGCCAGCAGCCCTGTCAGCGGGAGTATCTACGAGCAGTACTTC | CASSPVSGSIYEQYF
- | TRBJ2-1 | TRBV5-1 | - | TGCGCCAGCAGCGCGTTGAACAATGAGCAGTTCTTC | CASSALNNEQFF
- | TRBJ1-2 | TRBV7-9 | - | TGTGCCAGCAGCTTAGGAGGTCTGTCTTCACCCTATGGCTACACCTTC | CASSLGGLSSPYGYTF
TRBD1 | TRBJ2-7 | TRBV19 | once | TGTGCCAGTAGTATGGGGCAGGGGGCAAGCTACGAGCAGTACTTC | CASSMGQGASYEQYF
- | TRBJ2-7 | TRBV20-1 | - | TGCAGTGCTAGCATATCATACGAGCAGTACTTC | CSASISYEQYF
- | TRBJ1-1 | TRBV5-1 | - | TGCGCCAGCAGCTTGGCCGGCAGGGGGAACACTGAAGCTTTCTTT | CASSLAGRGNTEAFF
- | TRBJ2-5 | TRBV28 | - | TGTGCCAGCAGTTTAGGAGTAGCGTCTCAAGAGACCCAGTACTTC | CASSLGVASQETQYF
TRBD1 | TRBJ2-1 | TRBV27 | - | TGTGCCAGCACTCCTTGGACAGGGTACTACAATGAGCAGTTCTTC | CASTPWTGYYNEQFF
- | TRBJ1-5 | TRBV10-2 | - | TGCGCCAGCAGTCCAGGGAATCAGCCCCAGCATTTT | CASSPGNQPQHF